These 5 T cell receptor beta chains came from one sample sequenced in a study of blood T cell repertoires in COVID-19. Data came from immunoSEQ multiplex PCR; TCRdb stores just in-frame clones and leaves some out. The sample lists around 29,000 clones, 68% occurring once. Sequencing input: peripheral blood. These receptors were taken from a human donor in a cohort sampled during active COVID-19.

The V and J genes are TRBV6-5 and TRBJ2-7; D remains ambiguous. The germline gives CDR1 MNHEY, CDR2 SVGAGI. Trimming took 6 bases from V and 0 from J, leaving 9 bases between them. The CDR3 contains 13 residues. In DNA, the CDR3 is TGTGCCAGCAGCACACAGCTCTCCTACGAGCAGTACTTC. Amino acids: CASSTQLSYEQYF.

The rearrangement joins TRBV2 to TRBJ1-1; D not resolved. The germline CDR1 and CDR2 sequences are SNHLY and FYNNEI. V was trimmed by 6 bases and J by 7 bases, leaving 12 bases between them. The length of the CDR3 is 12 residues. The CDR3 nucleotides read TGTGCCAGCAGGCCAGATATCCTTGAAGCTTTCTTT. Residues: CASRPDILEAFF.

This clone showed up just a few times. The chain recombines TRBV7-4 with TRBJ1-5, with TRBD1 matching 10 bases. The CDR3 loop spans 16 amino acids. From germline, CDR1 is SGHVT and CDR2 SQSDAQ. Trimming removed 2 bases from V and 11 bases from J; junction bases left unmatched: 12. CDR3 nucleotide sequence: TGTGCCAGCAGCTTAAGAGGGGGACAGGGGAGATCAGCCCAGCATTTT. Protein sequence: CASSLRGGQGRSAQHF.

This clone was counted between two and nine times. The chain combines TRBV11-3 with TRBJ2-2; 7 nucleotides align to TRBD1. The junction had 6 bases not matched to a gene; V was cut back by 1 base and J by 4 bases. The CDR3 has 16 amino acids. The germline gives CDR1 SGHNT, CDR2 YENEEA. CDR3 coding DNA: TGTGCCAGCAGCTTAGGTACCGGGACAGTCACCGGGGAGCTGTTTTTT. This sequence encodes CASSLGTGTVTGELFF.

The chain combines TRBV7-7 with TRBJ2-7; TRBD1 agrees at 9 bases. Germline V gene data show CDR1 as SSHAT and CDR2 as FNYEAQ (reference sequence). The CDR3 has 16 amino acids. V trimming: 1 base; J trimming: 4 bases; junction bases outside the gene matches: 8. CDR3 sequence (DNA): TGTGCCAGCAGCTTAGGGAAACCGGGACAGGGATACGAGCAGTACTTC. It specifies CASSLGKPGQGYEQYF.